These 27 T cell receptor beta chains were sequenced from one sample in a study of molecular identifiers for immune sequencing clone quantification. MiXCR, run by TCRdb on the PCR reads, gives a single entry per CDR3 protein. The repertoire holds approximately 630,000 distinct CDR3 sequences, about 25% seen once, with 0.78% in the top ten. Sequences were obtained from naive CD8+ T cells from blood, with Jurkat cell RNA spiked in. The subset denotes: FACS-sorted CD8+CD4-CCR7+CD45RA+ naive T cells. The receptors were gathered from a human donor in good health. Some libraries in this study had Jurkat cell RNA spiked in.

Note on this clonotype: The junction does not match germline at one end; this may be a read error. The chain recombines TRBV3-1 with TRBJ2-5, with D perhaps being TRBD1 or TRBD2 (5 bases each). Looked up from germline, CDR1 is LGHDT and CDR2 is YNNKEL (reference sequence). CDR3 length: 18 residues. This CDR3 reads CASSQVAGREIYQETQYF. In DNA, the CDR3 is TGTGCCAGCAGCCAAGTTGCGGGCAGGGAGATCTACCAGGAGACCCAGTACTTC.

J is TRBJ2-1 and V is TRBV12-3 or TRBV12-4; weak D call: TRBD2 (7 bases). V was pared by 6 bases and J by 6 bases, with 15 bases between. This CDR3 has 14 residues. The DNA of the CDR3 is TGTGCCAGCAGCCCCAGGGAGGGGGTCAATGAGCAGTTCTTC. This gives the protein CASSPREGVNEQFF.

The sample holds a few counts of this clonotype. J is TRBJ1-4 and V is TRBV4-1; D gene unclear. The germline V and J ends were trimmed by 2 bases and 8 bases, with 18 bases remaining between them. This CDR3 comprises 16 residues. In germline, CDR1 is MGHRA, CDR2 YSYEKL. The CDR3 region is CASSQPGIVGEEKLFF. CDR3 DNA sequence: TGCGCCAGCAGCCAACCTGGGATCGTCGGGGAGGAAAAACTGTTTTTT.

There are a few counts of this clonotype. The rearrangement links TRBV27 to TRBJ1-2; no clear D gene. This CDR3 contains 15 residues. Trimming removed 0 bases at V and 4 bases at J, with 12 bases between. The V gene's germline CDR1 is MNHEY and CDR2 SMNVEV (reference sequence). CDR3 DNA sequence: TGTGCCAGCAGTTTATCTGCCGGCAGCCTCTATGGCTACACCTTC. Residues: CASSLSAGSLYGYTF.

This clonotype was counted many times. The chain's CDR3 is CATSTSGTQETQYF. Written as DNA, the CDR3 is TGTGCCACCAGCACATCCGGGACTCAAGAGACCCAGTACTTC. This sequence joins TRBV15 and TRBJ2-5; D is possibly TRBD2 (6 bases). V shed 4 bases and J shed 2 bases, with 11 bases lying between them. From germline, CDR1 is LNHNV and CDR2 YYDKDF (reference sequence). The CDR3 is 14 residues long.

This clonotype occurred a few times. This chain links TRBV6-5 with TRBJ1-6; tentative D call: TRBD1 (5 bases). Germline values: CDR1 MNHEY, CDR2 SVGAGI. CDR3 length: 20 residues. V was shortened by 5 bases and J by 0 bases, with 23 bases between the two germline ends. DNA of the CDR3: TGTGCCAGCAGTCCAAGAGAACCGGGACTCAAGAGCTCCTATAATTCACCCCTCCACTTT. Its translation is CASSPREPGLKSSYNSPLHF.

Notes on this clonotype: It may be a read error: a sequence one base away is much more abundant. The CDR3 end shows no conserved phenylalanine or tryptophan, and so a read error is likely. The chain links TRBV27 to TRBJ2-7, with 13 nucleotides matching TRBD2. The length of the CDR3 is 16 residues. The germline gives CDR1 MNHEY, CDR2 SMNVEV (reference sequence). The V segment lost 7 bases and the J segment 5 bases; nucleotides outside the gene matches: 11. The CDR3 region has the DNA TGTGCCAGCAACACCGGGACTAGCGGGAAGTACGACGAGCAGTACATC. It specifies CASNTGTSGKYDEQYI.

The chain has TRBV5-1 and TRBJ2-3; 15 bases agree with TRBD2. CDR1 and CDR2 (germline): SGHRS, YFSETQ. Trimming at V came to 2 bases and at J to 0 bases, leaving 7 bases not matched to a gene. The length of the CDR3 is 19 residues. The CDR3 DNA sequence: TGCGCCAGCAGCTTCACCGGGACTAGCGGGGGGACTAGCACAGATACGCAGTATTTT. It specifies CASSFTGTSGGTSTDTQYF. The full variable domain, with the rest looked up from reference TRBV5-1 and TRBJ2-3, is KAGVTQTPRYLIKTRGQQVTLSCSPISGHRSVSWYQQTPGQGLQFLFEYFSETQRNKGNFPGRFSGRQFSNSRSEMNVSTLELGDSALYLCASSFTGTSGGTSTDTQYFGPGTRLTVL.

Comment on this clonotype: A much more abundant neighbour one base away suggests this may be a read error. In nucleotides, the CDR3 is TGTGCCAGCAGTTTACGCGGGACACTCACCTACGCGCAGTACTTC. Its translation: CASSLRGTLTYAQYF. The V and J genes are TRBV28 and TRBJ2-7, with D perhaps being TRBD1 or TRBD2 (6 bases each). Germline V gene lookup returns CDR1 MDHEN and CDR2 SYDVKM. The CDR3 sequence is 15 residues long.

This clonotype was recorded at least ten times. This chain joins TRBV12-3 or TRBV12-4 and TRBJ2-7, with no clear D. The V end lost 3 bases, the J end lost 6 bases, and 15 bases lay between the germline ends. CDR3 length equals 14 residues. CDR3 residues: CASSLCTLDCEQYF. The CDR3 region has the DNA TGTGCCAGCAGTTTGTGTACACTCGACTGCGAGCAGTACTTC.

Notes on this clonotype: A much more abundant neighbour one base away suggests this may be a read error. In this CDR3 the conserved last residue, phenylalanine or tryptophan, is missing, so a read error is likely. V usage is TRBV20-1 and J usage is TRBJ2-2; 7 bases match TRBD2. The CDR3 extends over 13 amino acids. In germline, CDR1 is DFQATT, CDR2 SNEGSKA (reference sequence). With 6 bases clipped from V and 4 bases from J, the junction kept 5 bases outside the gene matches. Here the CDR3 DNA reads TGCAGTGCAAAGGGGAGGGGCACCGGGGAGCTGTTTTAT. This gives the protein CSAKGRGTGELFY.

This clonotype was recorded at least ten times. The CDR3 protein is CSARSGQGSSNQPQHF. The CDR3 region has the DNA TGCAGTGCTAGATCGGGACAGGGGTCGAGCAATCAGCCCCAGCATTTT. V usage is TRBV20-1 and J usage is TRBJ1-5, with 10 bases lining up with TRBD1. The germline gives CDR1 DFQATT, CDR2 SNEGSKA (reference sequence). J gave up 1 base and V 2 bases, and 5 bases lay outside the gene matches. CDR3 length: 16 residues.

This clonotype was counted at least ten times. In DNA form, the CDR3 reads TGTGCCAGCAGTTCACCCGATTCAACAGGGAACGAGCAGTACTTC. This encodes CASSSPDSTGNEQYF. The rearrangement joins TRBV6-6 to TRBJ2-7; D is perhaps TRBD1 (6 bases). CDR3 size: 15 residues. Looked up from germline, CDR1 is MNHNY and CDR2 is SVGAGI (reference sequence). Trimming removed 4 bases at V and 5 bases at J, with 18 bases between.

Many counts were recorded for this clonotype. CDR3 in DNA: TGTGCCAGCAGCTTTTCCATAAAATCTGGTGAAAAACTGTTTTTT. This encodes CASSFSIKSGEKLFF. The gene calls are TRBV7-9 and TRBJ1-4; D unclear. The CDR3 contains 15 residues. Per the germline V gene, CDR1 is SEHNR and CDR2 is FQNEAQ (reference sequence). With 3 bases removed from V and 7 bases from J, the gap between germline ends came to 15 bases. The whole variable domain, remainder taken from reference TRBV7-9 and TRBJ1-4, is DTGVSQNPRHKITKRGQNVTFRCDPISEHNRLYWYRQTLGQGPEFLTYFQNEAQLEKSRLLSDRFSAERPKGSFSTLEIQRTEQGDSAMYLCASSFSIKSGEKLFFGSGTQLSVL.

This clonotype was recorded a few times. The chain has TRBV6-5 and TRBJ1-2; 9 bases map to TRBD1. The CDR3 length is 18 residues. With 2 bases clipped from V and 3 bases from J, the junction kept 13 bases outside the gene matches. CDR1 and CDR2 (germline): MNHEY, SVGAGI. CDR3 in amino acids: CASSYGTHRGPSDYGYTF. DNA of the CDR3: TGTGCCAGCAGTTACGGCACCCACAGGGGGCCGAGCGACTATGGCTACACCTTC.

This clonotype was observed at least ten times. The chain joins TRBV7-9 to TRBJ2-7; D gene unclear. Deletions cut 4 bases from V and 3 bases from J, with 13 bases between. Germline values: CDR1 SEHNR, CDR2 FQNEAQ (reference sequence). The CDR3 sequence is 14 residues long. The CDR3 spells CASSSGASLYEQYF. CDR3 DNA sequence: TGTGCCAGCAGCTCCGGCGCCAGCCTCTACGAGCAGTACTTC.

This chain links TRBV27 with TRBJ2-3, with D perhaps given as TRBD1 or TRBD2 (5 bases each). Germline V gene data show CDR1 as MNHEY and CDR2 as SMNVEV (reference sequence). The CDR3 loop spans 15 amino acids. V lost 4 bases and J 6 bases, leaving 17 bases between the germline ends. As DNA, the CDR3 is TGTGCCAGCAGTTCCGGGACCGCCTCAAGGGATACGCAGTATTTT. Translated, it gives CASSSGTASRDTQYF.

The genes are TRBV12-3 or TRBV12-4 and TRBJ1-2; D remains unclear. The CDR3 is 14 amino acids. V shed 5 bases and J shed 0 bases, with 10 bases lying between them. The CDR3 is CASSPSLANYGYTF. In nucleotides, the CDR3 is TGTGCCAGCAGTCCCTCCCTAGCTAACTATGGCTACACCTTC.

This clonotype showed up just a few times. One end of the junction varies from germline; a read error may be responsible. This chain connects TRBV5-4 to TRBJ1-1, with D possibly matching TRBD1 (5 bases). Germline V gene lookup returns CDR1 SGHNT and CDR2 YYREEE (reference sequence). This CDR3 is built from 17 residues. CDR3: CASSLESWVGTNTEASF. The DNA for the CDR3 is TGTGCCAGCAGCTTGGAATCGTGGGTAGGGACCAACACTGAAGCTTCCTTT.

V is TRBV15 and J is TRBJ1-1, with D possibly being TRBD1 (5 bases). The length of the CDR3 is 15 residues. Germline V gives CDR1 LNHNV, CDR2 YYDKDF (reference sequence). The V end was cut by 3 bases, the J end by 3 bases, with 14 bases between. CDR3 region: CATSRDKQEYTEAFF. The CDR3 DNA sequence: TGTGCCACCAGCAGGGACAAACAGGAGTACACTGAAGCTTTCTTT.

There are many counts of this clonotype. The CDR3 is CAAGGDDEITDTQYF. The CDR3 nucleotides read TGTGCCGCGGGCGGGGATGATGAGATCACAGATACGCAGTATTTT. V usage is TRBV10-3 and J usage is TRBJ2-3, with a tentative D call TRBD2 (6 bases). V was cut by 11 bases and J by 2 bases, with 20 bases left in between. Per the germline V gene, CDR1 is ENHRY and CDR2 is SYGVKD. The CDR3 sequence is 15 residues long.

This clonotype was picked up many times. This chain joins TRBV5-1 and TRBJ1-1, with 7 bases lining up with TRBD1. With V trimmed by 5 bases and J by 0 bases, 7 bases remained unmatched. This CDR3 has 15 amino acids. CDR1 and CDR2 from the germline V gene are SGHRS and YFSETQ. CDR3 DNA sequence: TGCGCCAGCAGTTTCAAGACAGGGATGAACACTGAAGCTTTCTTT. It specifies CASSFKTGMNTEAFF.

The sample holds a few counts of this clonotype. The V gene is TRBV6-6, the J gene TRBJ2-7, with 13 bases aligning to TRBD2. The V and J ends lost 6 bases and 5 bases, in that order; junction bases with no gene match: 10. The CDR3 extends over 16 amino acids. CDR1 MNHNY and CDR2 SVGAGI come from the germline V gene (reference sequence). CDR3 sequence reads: CASSRLAGGPSDEQYF. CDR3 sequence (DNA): TGTGCCAGCAGCCGACTAGCGGGGGGTCCATCGGACGAGCAGTACTTC.

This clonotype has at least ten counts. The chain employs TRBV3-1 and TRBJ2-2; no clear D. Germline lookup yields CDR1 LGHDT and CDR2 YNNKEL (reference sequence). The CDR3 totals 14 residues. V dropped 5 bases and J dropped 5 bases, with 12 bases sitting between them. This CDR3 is CASSANLVTGELFF. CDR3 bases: TGTGCCAGCAGCGCGAATCTTGTTACCGGGGAGCTGTTTTTT.

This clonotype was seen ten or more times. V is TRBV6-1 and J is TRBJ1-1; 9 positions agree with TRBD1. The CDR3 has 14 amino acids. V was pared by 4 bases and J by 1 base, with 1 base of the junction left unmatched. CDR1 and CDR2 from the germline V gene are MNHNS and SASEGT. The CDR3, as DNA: TGTGCCAGCAGTGGGACAGGGGAGAACACTGAAGCTTTCTTT. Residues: CASSGTGENTEAFF.

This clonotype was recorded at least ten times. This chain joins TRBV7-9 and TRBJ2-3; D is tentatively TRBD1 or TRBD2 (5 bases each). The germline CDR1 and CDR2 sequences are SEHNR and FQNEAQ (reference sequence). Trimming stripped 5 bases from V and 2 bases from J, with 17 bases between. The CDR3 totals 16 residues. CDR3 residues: CASSTVFGTLTDTQYF. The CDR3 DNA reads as TGTGCCAGCAGCACCGTGTTCGGGACCCTCACAGATACGCAGTATTTT.

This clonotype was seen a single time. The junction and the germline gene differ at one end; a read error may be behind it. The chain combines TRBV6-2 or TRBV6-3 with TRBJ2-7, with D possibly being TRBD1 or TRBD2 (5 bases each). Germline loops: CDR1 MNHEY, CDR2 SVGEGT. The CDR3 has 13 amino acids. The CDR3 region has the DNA TGTGCCAGCAGTCCCCGGGGCTACTACGAGCAGAACTTC. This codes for CASSPRGYYEQNF.